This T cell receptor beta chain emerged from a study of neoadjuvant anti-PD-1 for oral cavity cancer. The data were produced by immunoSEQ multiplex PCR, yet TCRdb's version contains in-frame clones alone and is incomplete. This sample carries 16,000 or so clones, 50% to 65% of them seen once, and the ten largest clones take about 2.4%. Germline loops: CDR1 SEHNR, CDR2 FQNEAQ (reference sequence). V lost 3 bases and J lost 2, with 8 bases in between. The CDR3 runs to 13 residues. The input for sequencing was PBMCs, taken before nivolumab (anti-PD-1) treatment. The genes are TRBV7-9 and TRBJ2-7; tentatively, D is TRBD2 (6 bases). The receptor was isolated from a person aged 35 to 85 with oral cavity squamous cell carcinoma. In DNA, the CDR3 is TGTGCCAGCAGCTTTAGCGGCCCCTACGAGCAGTACTTC. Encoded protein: CASSFSGPYEQYF. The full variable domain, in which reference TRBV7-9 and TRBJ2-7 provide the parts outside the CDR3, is DTGVSQNPRHKITKRGQNVTFRCDPISEHNRLYWYRQTLGQGPEFLTYFQNEAQLEKSRLLSDRFSAERPKGSFSTLEIQRTEQGDSAMYLCASSFSGPYEQYFGPGTRLTVT.